A selection of T cell receptor beta chains follows, all from one sample in a study of cytotoxic CD8 clonotypes in ibrutinib-treated CLL. Profiled with immunoSEQ multiplex PCR; TCRdb holds only in-frame clones, not every one. This table has tens of thousands of clones, more than 65% appearing once. The sample here was PBMCs, taken after 24 months of ibrutinib treatment. Receptors originate from a human donor with chronic lymphocytic leukemia. Each CDR3 is given with its conserved first and last residue. D genes are given only for firm matches. Size is stated for part of the rows, as once, few or many counts, or as a class when the clone is expanded.

>NA|NA|TRBV7-2|TRBJ2-5
TGTGCCAGCAGCTCGGGGAGGGGGGAGACCCAGTACTTC
CASSSGRGETQYF
>NA|NA|TRBV6-5|TRBJ2-6
TGTGCCAGTAGGCTCACGTTGGGGGCCAACGTCCTGACTTTC
CASRLTLGANVLTF
>NA|NA|TRBV6-1|TRBJ1-3
TGTGCCAGCAGTGAGGGGACAACTGGAAACACCATATATTTT
CASSEGTTGNTIYF
>TRBD1|once|TRBV7-2|TRBJ1-2
TGTGCCAGCAGCCAGGGACAGAACTATGGCTACACCTTC
CASSQGQNYGYTF
>NA|few|TRBV7-9|TRBJ1-5
TGTGCCAGCAGCTTATCGGGGGGCTACGTTGAGCCCCAGCATTTT
CASSLSGGYVEPQHF
>TRBD1|NA|TRBV11-1|TRBJ1-6
TGTGCCAGCAGCTCGCGGACAGGGGTGGATTCACCCCTCCACTTT
CASSSRTGVDSPLHF
>NA|few|TRBV30|TRBJ1-1
TGTGCCTGGAGCCCTAATCAGGGGAGGGCTTTCTTT
CAWSPNQGRAFF
>NA|NA|TRBV5-4|TRBJ1-6
TGTGCCAGCAGCTCCGCCGGCCGGGACGACGCACCCCTCCACTTT
CASSSAGRDDAPLHF
>NA|NA|TRBV7-9|TRBJ1-2
TGTGCCAGCAGCTCTGATTACCATGGCTACACCTTC
CASSSDYHGYTF
>TRBD1|NA|TRBV9|TRBJ1-2
TGTGCCAGCAGCGGACAGGACAGGGGGGTCTATGGCTACACCTTC
CASSGQDRGVYGYTF
>NA|NA|TRBV5-4|TRBJ2-3
TGTGCCAGCAGCTTGGGGGGGGCCGCCGCAGATACGCAGTATTTT
CASSLGGAAADTQYF
>NA|NA|TRBV2|TRBJ2-6
TGTGCCAGCAGTGAAGTGGGGACTGGGGCCAACGTCCTGACTTTC
CASSEVGTGANVLTF
>NA|NA|TRBV9|TRBJ1-1
TGTGCCAGCAGCGTAGGGCAGGGGAGGACTGAAGCTTTCTTT
CASSVGQGRTEAFF
>TRBD2|NA|TRBV14|TRBJ2-3
TGTGCCAGCAGCCCGCTAATCCTAGCGGGGAGCACAGATACGCAGTATTTT
CASSPLILAGSTDTQYF
>NA|NA|TRBV2|TRBJ1-4
TGTGCCAGCAGTGAAGATCCAGGGAACTTTCTTGCAACTAATGAAAAACTGTTTTTT
CASSEDPGNFLATNEKLFF
>NA|NA|TRBV29-1|TRBJ2-2
TGCAGCGTTGAAACCCAAGGAGGCACCGGGGAGCTGTTTTTT
CSVETQGGTGELFF
>NA|NA|TRBV30|TRBJ1-2
TGTGCCTGGAGTGTGGAAGAGGGTGTGGGCTATGGCTACACCTTC
CAWSVEEGVGYGYTF
>TRBD1|NA|TRBV29-1|TRBJ2-6
TGCAGCGTTGAAGATTTAAGGACAGGGGGCTCTGGGGCCAACGTCCTGACTTTC
CSVEDLRTGGSGANVLTF
>NA|NA|TRBV21-1|TRBJ1-5
TGTGCCAGCAGCAAAGAAGCCAATCAGCCCCAGCATTTT
CASSKEANQPQHF
>NA|NA|TRBV5-1|TRBJ2-1
TGCGCCAGCAGCCCTACGCTTGGCCGTGAGCAGTTCTTC
CASSPTLGREQFF
>NA|NA|TRBV29-1|TRBJ1-2
TGCAGCGTCGGAACAGGAAAACACTATGGCTACACCTTC
CSVGTGKHYGYTF
>NA|NA|TRBV15|TRBJ2-5
TGTGCCACCAGCAGAGATCATCGGACGGCTGCCCAAGAGACCCAGTACTTC
CATSRDHRTAAQETQYF
>TRBD1|NA|TRBV7-2|TRBJ2-2
TGTGCCAGCAGCTTAGCCGGACAGGGGGTCGGGGAGCTGTTTTTT
CASSLAGQGVGELFF
>TRBD2|few|TRBV11-2|TRBJ2-1
TGTGCCAGCAGCTTAGACGCGGGGGCCTACAATGAGCAGTTCTTC
CASSLDAGAYNEQFF
>NA|few|TRBV5-1|TRBJ2-2
TGCGCCAGCAGCTTGAAAGGTGCCGGGGAGCTGTTTTTT
CASSLKGAGELFF
>TRBD2|NA|TRBV29-1|TRBJ2-1
TGCAGCGCCCGGGGTAGTGGCGGGGGGCGTAATGAGCAGTTCTTC
CSARGSGGGRNEQFF
>TRBD1|NA|TRBV7-3|TRBJ1-1
TGTGCCAGCAGCCCGGACAGGGGGCGCGGAGCTTTCTTT
CASSPDRGRGAFF
>NA|NA|TRBV23-1|TRBJ2-5
TGCGCCAGCAGTCAAAAAAACCGGGCCGCCCCCGTACGGACCCAGTACTTC
CASSQKNRAAPVRTQYF
>NA|few|TRBV5-1|TRBJ2-5
TGCGCCAGCAGCTTCCAAGAGACCCAGTACTTC
CASSFQETQYF
>NA|NA|TRBV7-8|TRBJ1-1
TGTGCCAGCAGCTCGCTCCCAGGGGTTGAAGCTTTCTTT
CASSSLPGVEAFF
>TRBD1|few|TRBV6-5|TRBJ1-1
TGTGCCAGTGCCAGGGGGGACACTGAAGCTTTCTTT
CASARGDTEAFF
>NA|NA|TRBV2|TRBJ1-2
TGTGCCAGCACCGCAGGACCCTATGGCTACACCTTC
CASTAGPYGYTF
>NA|NA|TRBV6-6|TRBJ2-7
TGTGCCAGCAGAGGGTCGGGCAGGGACTACGAGCAGTACTTC
CASRGSGRDYEQYF
>NA|NA|TRBV5-1|TRBJ2-3
TGCGCCAGCAGCTTGGGGGGACGGTTCACAGATACGCAGTATTTT
CASSLGGRFTDTQYF
>NA|NA|TRBV18|TRBJ2-1
TGTGCCAGCTCACTCCAGGGTTCCCTCTACAATGAGCAGTTCTTC
CASSLQGSLYNEQFF
>NA|once|TRBV6-5|TRBJ1-1
TGTGCCAGCAGCCCAAGAGGAGGGCAGGCTTTCTTT
CASSPRGGQAFF
>TRBD1|NA|TRBV6-6|TRBJ2-7
TGTGCCAGCAGGTCGGACAGGAGATCCTACGAGCAGTACTTC
CASRSDRRSYEQYF